This T cell receptor beta chain was profiled in a study of read filtering for tumor transcriptome and immune sequencing. Bone marrow was sampled from every patient at the time of active disease. The CDR3 runs to 12 residues. The V end was cut by 5 bases, the J end by 4 bases, with 7 bases between. Molecular barcoded adaptors covering alpha/delta and beta/gamma chains were used on approximately 400 ng RNA. Via MiXCR, TCRdb re-called the reads, giving one row per CDR3 protein. Of around 60,000 distinct CDR3 sequences in the sample, about 21% were seen once. The clonotype was recovered from a donor aged 40 or older with multiple myeloma. What was sequenced was a population of CD138-negative cells sorted from bone marrow. The V and J genes are TRBV12-3 or TRBV12-4 and TRBJ2-3; the D is unclear. CDR3 sequence: CASSPRPDTQYF. As DNA, the CDR3 is TGTGCCAGCAGTCCCAGGCCAGATACGCAGTATTTT.